Each of the 13 T cell receptor beta chains below was sequenced from the same sample in a study of T cell changes during pregnancy in multiple sclerosis. Repertoires were generated with immunoSEQ multiplex PCR, while TCRdb's copy carries only in-frame clones and drops some. The table has around 97,000 clones, 90% seen once; the top ten hold approximately 0.76%. The sequenced sample was peripheral blood, obtained in the second trimester of pregnancy. These receptors came from a female donor in good health, enrolled as a control in a pregnancy study.

CDR3 region: CASSLWTSGGVNEQFF. Here the CDR3 DNA reads TGTGCCAGCAGCCTCTGGACTAGCGGGGGGGTAAATGAGCAGTTCTTC. The chain has TRBV7-2 and TRBJ2-1; 15 bases line up with TRBD2. The germline V gene has CDR1 SGHTA and CDR2 FQGNSA. Germline trimming cut 5 bases from V and 7 bases from J; bases unmatched to any gene: 6. The CDR3 sequence is 16 residues long.

The count of this clone is one. V usage is TRBV7-2 and J usage is TRBJ2-2; 9 bases match TRBD1. The CDR3 spans 15 residues. V was clipped by 3 bases and J by 4 bases; unmatched bases: 3. Per germline, CDR1 SGHTA and CDR2 FQGNSA. The CDR3 nucleotides are TGTGCCAGCAGCTTCACAGGGGGCATCACCGGGGAGCTGTTTTTT. Protein: CASSFTGGITGELFF.

The count of this clone is one. This chain joins TRBV4-1 and TRBJ1-4; D remains unclear. The V gene lost 1 base and the J gene lost 7 bases, with 10 bases spanning the gap. The CDR3 is made up of 14 amino acids. The germline gives CDR1 MGHRA, CDR2 YSYEKL. CDR3 nucleotides: TGCGCCAGCAGCCAAGGTTGGGGAGTTGAAAAACTGTTTTTT. Translated: CASSQGWGVEKLFF.

The chain combines TRBV6-1 with TRBJ2-2; D may be TRBD1 (6 bases). CDR1 is MNHNS, CDR2 SASEGT, per germline. Trimming took off 6 bases at V and 6 bases at J, with 11 bases between the two ends. The CDR3 sequence is 13 residues long. The CDR3 nucleotides read TGTGCCAGCAGATCAGGGGACGCCGGGGAGCTGTTTTTT. It is translated as CASRSGDAGELFF.

This chain uses TRBV5-1 with TRBJ1-3; 8 bases align to TRBD1. The junction had 5 bases not matched to a gene; V was cut back by 3 bases and J by 0 bases. This CDR3 has 16 residues. CDR1 SGHRS and CDR2 YFSETQ come from the germline V gene. CDR3: CASSSGQAISGNTIYF. The CDR3 nucleotides read TGCGCCAGCAGCTCGGGACAGGCGATCTCTGGAAACACCATATATTTT.

The V and J genes are TRBV27 and TRBJ1-1; weak D call: TRBD1 (6 bases). V was clipped by 7 bases and J by 7 bases, with 19 bases between them. Germline CDR1 reads MNHEY; CDR2 reads SMNVEV (reference sequence). There are 14 residues in the CDR3. CDR3 loop: CASNTYRGGFEAFF. The CDR3, as DNA: TGTGCCAGCAACACATACCGGGGGGGCTTTGAAGCTTTCTTT.

The table lists this clone with a few counts. J is TRBJ1-1 and V is TRBV28, with a weak D call TRBD1 (6 bases). Between the trimmed V and J ends, which lost 6 bases and 3 bases, there was a span of 17 bases. This CDR3 is 15 amino acids long. The germline CDR1 and CDR2 sequences are MDHEN and SYDVKM. CDR3 sequence: CASSRQQGRHTEAFF. Written as DNA, the CDR3 is TGTGCCAGCAGCCGACAACAGGGAAGACACACTGAAGCTTTCTTT.

The genes are TRBV6-1 and TRBJ2-7; TRBD2 matches 10 bases. The CDR3 loop spans 19 amino acids. Per the germline V gene, CDR1 is MNHNS and CDR2 is SASEGT. J lost 2 bases, V lost 2 bases, and 15 bases had no gene match. DNA for the CDR3: TGTGCCAGCAGTGAATACGGCCCGGGGGAGCGGGAGGGCACCTACGAGCAGTACTTC. As protein: CASSEYGPGEREGTYEQYF.

The chain joins TRBV18 to TRBJ1-3; D remains unclear. The CDR3 covers 17 residues. Germline lookup yields CDR1 KGHSH and CDR2 LQKENI. Trimming cost V 1 base and J 0 bases, with 13 bases left between them. CDR3 sequence: CASSPRTDAYSGNTIYF. CDR3 bases: TGTGCCAGCTCACCACGTACAGATGCCTACTCTGGAAACACCATATATTTT.

This chain joins TRBV5-1 and TRBJ2-2; 7 bases are a match to TRBD1. The CDR3 is 16 residues long. Germline V CDR1 and CDR2: SGHRS, YFSETQ. V gave up 6 bases and J gave up 2 bases; unmatched junction bases: 10. This CDR3 is CASTLSGTVNTGELFF. The CDR3 nucleotides read TGCGCCAGCACCCTCTCCGGGACAGTAAACACCGGGGAGCTGTTTTTT. Combining the CDR3 with reference TRBV5-1 and TRBJ2-2 gives the whole variable domain KAGVTQTPRYLIKTRGQQVTLSCSPISGHRSVSWYQQTPGQGLQFLFEYFSETQRNKGNFPGRFSGRQFSNSRSEMNVSTLELGDSALYLCASTLSGTVNTGELFFGEGSRLTVL.

This chain joins TRBV4-3 and TRBJ1-2; D unresolved. The V gene's germline CDR1 is LGHNA and CDR2 YSLEER. Between the trimmed V and J ends, which lost 1 base and 8 bases, there was a span of 11 bases. CDR3 size: 13 residues. The CDR3 DNA sequence: TGCGCCAGCAGCCAAGTGGCGGGAAGCGGCTACACCTTC. It codes for CASSQVAGSGYTF.

The rearrangement uses TRBV29-1 and TRBJ1-1; TRBD1 matches at 8 bases. The V segment lost 5 bases and the J segment 1 base; nucleotides outside the gene matches: 9. There are 15 residues in the CDR3. Per the germline V gene, CDR1 is SQVTM and CDR2 is ANQGSEA. The CDR3 loop is CSVYTGGTGNTEAFF. Written as DNA, the CDR3 is TGCAGCGTTTACACAGGGGGGACGGGGAACACTGAAGCTTTCTTT.

This chain links TRBV18 with TRBJ2-7; 11 bases are shared with TRBD1. With V trimmed by 0 bases and J by 2 bases, 3 bases remained unmatched. Germline loops: CDR1 KGHSH, CDR2 LQKENI. The CDR3 runs to 16 residues. The CDR3 sequence is CASSPPLGQGAYEQYF. The DNA for the CDR3 is TGTGCCAGCTCACCACCACTGGGACAGGGGGCCTACGAGCAGTACTTC.